The clone carrying this TCR beta chain has just a few counts. Its antigen is not identified. The sample originates from a study of human T cells and chemical hapten exposure. Study context: Sensitization involved placing 2% DPC onto a 2 cm by 2 cm region of upper inner arm skin. Each patch test put 0.01% DPC on the upper back, and results were read at 6 days. Study-level results: DPC sensitization left the count of TCRs above 1 in 1000 unchanged.

CDR1 is SNHLY and CDR2 is FYNNEI in the germline V gene. The CDR3 consists of 15 residues. V shed 6 bases, J shed 3 bases, and the junction held 8 bases outside the gene matches. Time point: pre-sensitization, week 0. Indicated treatment: therapeutic diphenylcyclopropenone sensitization with weekly scalp DPC. TCRdb called the RACE reads again in MiXCR, with one record for every CDR3 protein. The sample contains some 400,000 distinct CDR3 sequences, 4% to 6% of which appear only once. The receptor was derived from a woman aged 45-60 years with alopecia areata. Some clones in this sample may be carry-over from other donors' samples. The source was whole blood, collected in connection with sensitization to the hapten diphenylcyclopropenone (DPC). The chain joins TRBV2 to TRBJ2-3; 8 bases agree with TRBD1. CDR3 sequence reads: CASRAGQGWTDTQYF. The CDR3 DNA sequence: TGTGCCAGCAGGGCCGGACAGGGTTGGACAGATACGCAGTATTTT.